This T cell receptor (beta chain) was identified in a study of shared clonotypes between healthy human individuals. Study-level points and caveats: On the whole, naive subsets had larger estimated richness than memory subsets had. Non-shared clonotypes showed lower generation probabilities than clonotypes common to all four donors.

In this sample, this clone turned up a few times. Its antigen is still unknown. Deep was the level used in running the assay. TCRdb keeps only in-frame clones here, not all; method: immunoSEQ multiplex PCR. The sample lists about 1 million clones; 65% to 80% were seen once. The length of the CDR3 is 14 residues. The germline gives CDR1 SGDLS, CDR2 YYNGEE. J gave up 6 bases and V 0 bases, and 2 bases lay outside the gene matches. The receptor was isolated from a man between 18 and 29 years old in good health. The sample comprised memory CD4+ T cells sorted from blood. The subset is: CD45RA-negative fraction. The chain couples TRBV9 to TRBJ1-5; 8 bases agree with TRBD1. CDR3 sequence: CASSVGQGRQPQHF. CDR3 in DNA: TGTGCCAGCAGCGTAGGACAGGGGCGTCAGCCCCAGCATTTT.